This TCR beta chain was captured by sequencing in a study of beta chain features in type 1 diabetes. This clone was found a few times. One heparinised draw of blood, averaging roughly 110 mL, came from each donor. CDR1 is KGHSH, CDR2 LQKENI, per germline. This CDR3 has 13 amino acids. V shed 6 bases and J shed 0 bases, with 8 bases lying between them. The entirety of the isolated RNA underwent reverse transcription, so expressed TCRB transcripts were sequenced. Profiled with immunoSEQ multiplex PCR; TCRdb holds only in-frame clones, not every one. Among about 330,000 clones listed, 11% were seen once. The sequencing input was naive CD4+ T cells from blood. The receptor was derived from a woman in her twenties or thirties in good health. The chain has TRBV18 and TRBJ1-1; no clear D gene. DNA of the CDR3: TGTGCCAGCTCGAACAGTATGAACACTGAAGCTTTCTTT. This gives the protein CASSNSMNTEAFF.